This T cell receptor (beta chain) came from a study of blood T cell repertoires in COVID-19. Assay used: immunoSEQ multiplex PCR; TCRdb lists only in-frame clones, some missing. The repertoire has tens of thousands of clones, about 83% of them found once; the top ten carry almost 50%. CDR3 size: 14 residues. The junction had 3 bases not matched to a gene; V was cut back by 4 bases and J by 7 bases. Germline CDR1 SGHRS, CDR2 YFSETQ. Sequenced material: peripheral blood. The chain couples TRBV5-1 to TRBJ1-6; 9 positions match TRBD1. The sequence derives from a human donor in a cohort sampled during active COVID-19. The CDR3 loop reads CASSRTGVNSPLHF. The CDR3 DNA is TGCGCCAGCAGCCGGACAGGGGTCAATTCACCCCTCCACTTT. The full variable domain, its missing parts supplied by reference TRBV5-1 and TRBJ1-6, is KAGVTQTPRYLIKTRGQQVTLSCSPISGHRSVSWYQQTPGQGLQFLFEYFSETQRNKGNFPGRFSGRQFSNSRSEMNVSTLELGDSALYLCASSRTGVNSPLHFGNGTRLTVT.